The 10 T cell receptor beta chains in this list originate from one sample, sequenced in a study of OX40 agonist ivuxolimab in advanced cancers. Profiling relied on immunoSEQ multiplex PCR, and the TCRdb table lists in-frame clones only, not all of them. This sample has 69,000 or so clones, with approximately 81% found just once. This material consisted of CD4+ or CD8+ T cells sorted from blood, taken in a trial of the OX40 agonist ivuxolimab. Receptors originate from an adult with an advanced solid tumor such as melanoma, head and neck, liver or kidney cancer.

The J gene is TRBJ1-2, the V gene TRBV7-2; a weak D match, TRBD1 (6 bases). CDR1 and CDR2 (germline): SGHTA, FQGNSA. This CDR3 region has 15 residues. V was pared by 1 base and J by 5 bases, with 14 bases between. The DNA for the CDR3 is TGTGCCAGCAGCTTAGTCCGACAGGATAATTATGGCTACACCTTC. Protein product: CASSLVRQDNYGYTF.

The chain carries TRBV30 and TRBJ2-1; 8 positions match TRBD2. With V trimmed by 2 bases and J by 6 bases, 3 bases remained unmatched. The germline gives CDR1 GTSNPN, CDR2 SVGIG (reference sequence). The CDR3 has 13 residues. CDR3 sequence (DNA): TGTGCCTGGAGTTCCGGGACTAGCAATGAGCAGTTCTTC. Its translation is CAWSSGTSNEQFF. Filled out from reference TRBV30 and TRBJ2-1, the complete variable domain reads SQTIHQWPATLVQPVGSPLSLECTVEGTSNPNLYWYRQAAGRGLQLLFYSVGIGQISSEVPQNLSASRPQDRQFILSSKKLLLSDSGFYLCAWSSGTSNEQFFGPGTRLTVL.

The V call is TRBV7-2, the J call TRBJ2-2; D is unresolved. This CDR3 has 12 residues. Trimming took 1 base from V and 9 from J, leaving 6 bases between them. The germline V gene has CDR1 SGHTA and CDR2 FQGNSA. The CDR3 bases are TGTGCCAGCAGCTTAGGTCCCCGGGAGCTGTTTTTT. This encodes CASSLGPRELFF.

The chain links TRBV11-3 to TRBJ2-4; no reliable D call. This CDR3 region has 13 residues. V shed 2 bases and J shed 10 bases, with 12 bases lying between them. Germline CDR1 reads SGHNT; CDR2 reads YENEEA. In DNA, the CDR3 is TGTGCCAGCAGCTTAATGCCTAAAGGTATTCAGTACTTC. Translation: CASSLMPKGIQYF.

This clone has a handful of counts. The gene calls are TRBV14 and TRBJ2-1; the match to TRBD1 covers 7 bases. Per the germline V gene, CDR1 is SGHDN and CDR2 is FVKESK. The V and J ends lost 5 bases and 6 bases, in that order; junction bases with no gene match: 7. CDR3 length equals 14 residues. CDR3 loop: CASSARQGRNEQFF. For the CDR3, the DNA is TGTGCCAGCAGCGCTCGACAGGGCCGCAATGAGCAGTTCTTC.

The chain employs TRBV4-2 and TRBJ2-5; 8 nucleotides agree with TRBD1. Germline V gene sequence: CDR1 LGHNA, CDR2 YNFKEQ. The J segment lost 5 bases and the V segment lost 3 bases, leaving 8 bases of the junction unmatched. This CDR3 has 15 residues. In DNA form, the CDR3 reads TGTGCCAGCAGCCAGGTGTCAGGGGGCGCCGAGACCCAGTACTTC. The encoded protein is CASSQVSGGAETQYF.

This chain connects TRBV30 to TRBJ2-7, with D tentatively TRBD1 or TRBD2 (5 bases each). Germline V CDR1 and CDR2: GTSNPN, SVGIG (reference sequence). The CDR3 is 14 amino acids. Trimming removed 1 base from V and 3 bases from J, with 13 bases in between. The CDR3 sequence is CAWSAWDGRYEQYF. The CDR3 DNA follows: TGTGCCTGGAGTGCTTGGGACGGCCGCTACGAGCAGTACTTC.

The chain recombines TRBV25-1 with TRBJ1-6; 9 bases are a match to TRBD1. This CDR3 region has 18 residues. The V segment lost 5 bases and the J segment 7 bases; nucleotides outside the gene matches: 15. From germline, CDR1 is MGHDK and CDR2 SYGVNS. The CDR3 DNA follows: TGTGCCAGCAGTCCAACGACCCCGGGACAGGGCTGGAATTCACCCCTCCACTTT. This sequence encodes CASSPTTPGQGWNSPLHF.

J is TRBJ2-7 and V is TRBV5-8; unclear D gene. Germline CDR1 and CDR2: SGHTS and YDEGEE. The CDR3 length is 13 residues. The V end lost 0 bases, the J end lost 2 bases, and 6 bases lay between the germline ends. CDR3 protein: CASSLGSTYEQYF. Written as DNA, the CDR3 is TGTGCCAGCAGCTTGGGCTCGACCTACGAGCAGTACTTC.

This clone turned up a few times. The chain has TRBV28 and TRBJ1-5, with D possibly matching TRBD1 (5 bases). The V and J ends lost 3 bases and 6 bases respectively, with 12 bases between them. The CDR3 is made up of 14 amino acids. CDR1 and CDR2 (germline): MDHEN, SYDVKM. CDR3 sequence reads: CASSFAGAPQPQHF. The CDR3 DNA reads TGTGCCAGCAGTTTCGCTGGGGCCCCTCAGCCCCAGCATTTT.